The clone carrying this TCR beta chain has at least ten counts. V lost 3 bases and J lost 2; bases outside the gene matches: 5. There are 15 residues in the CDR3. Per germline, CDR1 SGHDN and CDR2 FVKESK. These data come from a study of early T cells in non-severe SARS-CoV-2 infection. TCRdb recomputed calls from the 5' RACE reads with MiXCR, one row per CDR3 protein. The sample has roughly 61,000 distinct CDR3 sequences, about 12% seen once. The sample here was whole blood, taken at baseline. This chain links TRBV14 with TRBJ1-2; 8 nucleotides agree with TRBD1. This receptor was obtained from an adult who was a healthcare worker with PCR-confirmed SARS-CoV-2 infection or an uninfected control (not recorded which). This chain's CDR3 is CASSHRGRANYGYTF. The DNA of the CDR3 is TGTGCCAGCAGCCACAGGGGGCGCGCCAACTATGGCTACACCTTC.